This T cell receptor (beta chain) appears in the sequencing data of a study of blood T cells in healthy people across ages. The V and J ends lost 4 bases and 5 bases respectively, with 18 bases between them. The CDR3 is 15 amino acids. Germline lookup yields CDR1 MNHEY and CDR2 SMNVEV (reference sequence). The authors extracted at least 5 micrograms of total RNA per sample. Combining a sample-barcoded 5' primer with a J-beta primer mix, a second PCR ran for about 7 to 12 cycles. Per-sample output comprised a minimum of 2.5 million paired-end reads containing CDR3. TCRdb used MiXCR to reprocess the 5' RACE reads, holding one entry per CDR3 protein. The sample holds around 500,000 distinct CDR3 sequences, around 48% seen once.

Sequenced input: blood. This chain links TRBV27 with TRBJ2-7; possible D gene TRBD2, 6 bases. The TCR originated in a man older than 75 in good health. The CDR3 bases are TGTGCCAGCAGTTCCGAAGGGACTGTTGGCCACGAGCAGTACTTC. Its translation is CASSSEGTVGHEQYF.